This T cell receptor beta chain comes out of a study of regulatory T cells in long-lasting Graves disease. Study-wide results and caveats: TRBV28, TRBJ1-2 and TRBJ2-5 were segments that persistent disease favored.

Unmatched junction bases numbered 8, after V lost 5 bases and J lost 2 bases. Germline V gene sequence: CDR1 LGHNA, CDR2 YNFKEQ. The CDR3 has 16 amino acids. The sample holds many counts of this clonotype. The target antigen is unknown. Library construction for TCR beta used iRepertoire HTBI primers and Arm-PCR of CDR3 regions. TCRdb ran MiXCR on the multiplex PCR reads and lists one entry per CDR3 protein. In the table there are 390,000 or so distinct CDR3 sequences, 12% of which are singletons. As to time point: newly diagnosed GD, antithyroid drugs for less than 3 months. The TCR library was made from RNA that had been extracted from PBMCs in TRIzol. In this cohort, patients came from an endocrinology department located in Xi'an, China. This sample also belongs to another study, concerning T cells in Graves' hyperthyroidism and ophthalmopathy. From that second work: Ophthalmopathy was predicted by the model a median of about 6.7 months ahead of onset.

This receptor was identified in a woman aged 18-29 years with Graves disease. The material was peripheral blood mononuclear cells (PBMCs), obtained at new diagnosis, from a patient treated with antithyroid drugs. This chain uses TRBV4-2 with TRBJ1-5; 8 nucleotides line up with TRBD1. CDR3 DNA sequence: TGTGCCAGCAGCAAAGGGAACAGGGGGGGCAATCAGCCCCAGCATTTT. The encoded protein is CASSKGNRGGNQPQHF.